These 30 T cell receptor beta chains originate from one sample sequenced in a study of early stage breast cancer tumors. TCRdb keeps only in-frame clones here, not all; method: immunoSEQ multiplex PCR. The sample lists tens of thousands of clones, approximately 84% occurring once. The sample consisted of blood. The receptors were sampled from a person aged 45 to 60 with breast cancer.

This chain uses TRBV4-3 with TRBJ2-1; 8 nucleotides agree with TRBD2. V gave up 4 bases and J gave up 6 bases; unmatched junction bases: 8. Germline loops: CDR1 LGHNA, CDR2 YSLEER. The CDR3 extends over 15 amino acids. The CDR3, as DNA: TGCGCCAGCAGCCCTGGTCTAGCGGGTCTCAATGAGCAGTTCTTC. This sequence encodes CASSPGLAGLNEQFF.

V gene TRBV13 combines with J gene TRBJ2-1; 8 nucleotides align to TRBD2. V trimming: 4 bases; J trimming: 1 base; junction bases outside the gene matches: 6. This CDR3 has 16 residues. Per the germline V gene, CDR1 is PRHDT and CDR2 is FYEKMQ (reference sequence). The CDR3 sequence: CASSSRAGASYNEQFF. CDR3 bases: TGTGCCAGCAGCTCCCGAGCGGGGGCGTCCTACAATGAGCAGTTCTTC.

The V and J genes are TRBV7-2 and TRBJ1-3; D gene unclear. The germline gives CDR1 SGHTA, CDR2 FQGNSA. V lost 3 bases to trimming and J lost 8 bases, with 17 bases between them. This CDR3 region has 15 residues. This CDR3 reads CASSLDFERRYTIYF. The CDR3 DNA is TGTGCCAGCAGCTTGGACTTTGAACGCCGGTACACCATATATTTT.

The V call is TRBV28, the J call TRBJ1-2, with D tentatively TRBD1 (6 bases). Deletions cut 2 bases from V and 4 bases from J, with 14 bases between. This CDR3 is built from 15 residues. CDR1 and CDR2 from the germline V gene are MDHEN and SYDVKM. The DNA of the CDR3 is TGTGCCAGCAGTTTAGTACCACAGGGAGCCTATGGCTACACCTTC. Protein product: CASSLVPQGAYGYTF.

This rearrangement joins TRBV5-1 to TRBJ2-1, with 7 bases that match TRBD2. Germline V CDR1 and CDR2: SGHRS, YFSETQ. The CDR3 length is 15 residues. J gave up 5 bases and V 4 bases, and 9 bases lay outside the gene matches. The CDR3 nucleotides read TGCGCCAGCAGCCCGGGGGGTTTGAGCCACAATGAGCAGTTCTTC. Amino acid sequence: CASSPGGLSHNEQFF.

This clone was detected only once. The V call is TRBV7-9, the J call TRBJ2-7, with TRBD1 matching over 11 bases. In germline, CDR1 is SEHNR, CDR2 FQNEAQ (reference sequence). The V segment lost 3 bases and the J segment 4 bases; nucleotides outside the gene matches: 8. This CDR3 region has 16 residues. The CDR3 reads CASSFRGTGGKYEQYF. As DNA, the CDR3 is TGTGCCAGCAGCTTTAGAGGGACAGGGGGTAAGTACGAGCAGTACTTC.

The V and J genes are TRBV11-2 and TRBJ2-7; 9 bases line up with TRBD2. The V gene's germline CDR1 is SGHAT and CDR2 FQNNGV. V gave up 0 bases and J gave up 4 bases; unmatched junction bases: 4. The CDR3 has 15 residues. CDR3 bases: TGTGCCAGCAGCTTAGAAGGGACTAGCAATTACGAGCAGTACTTC. Amino acid sequence: CASSLEGTSNYEQYF.

This chain links TRBV7-9 with TRBJ2-7, with D perhaps TRBD1 or TRBD2 (6 bases each). V lost 1 base to trimming and J lost 3 bases, with 10 bases between them. The CDR3 spans 14 residues. From germline, CDR1 is SEHNR and CDR2 FQNEAQ (reference sequence). CDR3 bases: TGTGCCAGCAGCTTAGGGGGGGCTATCTACGAGCAGTACTTC. Amino acids: CASSLGGAIYEQYF.

The chain has TRBV7-3 and TRBJ1-1, with D unresolved. Germline V gene sequence: CDR1 SGHTA, CDR2 FQGTGA. V was pared by 6 bases and J by 3 bases, with 23 bases between. This CDR3 is 17 amino acids long. The CDR3 sequence: CASRSIGNVGRDTEAFF. In DNA form, the CDR3 reads TGTGCCAGCAGGTCCATTGGGAATGTAGGGCGTGACACTGAAGCTTTCTTT. The full variable domain, its missing parts supplied by reference TRBV7-3 and TRBJ1-1, is GAGVSQTPSNKVTEKGKYVELRCDPISGHTALYWYRQSLGQGPEFLIYFQGTGAADDSGLPNDRFFAVRPEGSVSTLKIQRTERGDSAVYLCASRSIGNVGRDTEAFFGQGTRLTVV.

V and J are TRBV6-1 and TRBJ2-1; D call uncertain. The V gene's germline CDR1 is MNHNS and CDR2 SASEGT. With 2 bases removed from V and 3 bases from J, the gap between germline ends came to 14 bases. The CDR3 spans 16 residues. CDR3 residues: CASSESVSPIYNEQFF. The CDR3, as DNA: TGTGCCAGCAGTGAAAGTGTCAGTCCCATCTACAATGAGCAGTTCTTC.

The chain's CDR3 is CASSPDSGSWETQYF. CDR3 sequence (DNA): TGTGCCAGCAGCCCCGATAGCGGGAGTTGGGAGACCCAGTACTTC. The V call is TRBV4-2, the J call TRBJ2-5; 9 nucleotides line up with TRBD2. After removal of 4 bases from V and 5 bases from J, the junction contained 8 bases not matched to a gene. The germline CDR1 and CDR2 sequences are LGHNA and YNFKEQ. This CDR3 is built from 15 residues.

This clone was recorded once. This rearrangement joins TRBV7-2 to TRBJ2-1; 9 bases are shared with TRBD2. Germline CDR1 reads SGHTA; CDR2 reads FQGNSA. The J segment lost 0 bases and the V segment lost 1 base, leaving 4 bases of the junction unmatched. This CDR3 contains 17 residues. The CDR3 bases are TGTGCCAGCAGCTTAGTGGCGGGAGGGAGCTCCTACAATGAGCAGTTCTTC. Translated, it gives CASSLVAGGSSYNEQFF.

This clone was observed a handful of times. The rearrangement joins TRBV5-1 to TRBJ2-7, with 11 bases aligning to TRBD2. CDR1 SGHRS and CDR2 YFSETQ come from the germline V gene. V dropped 2 bases and J dropped 0; count of bases not matched to a gene: 7. The CDR3 is made up of 17 amino acids. The CDR3 protein is CASSFVGLAGYSYEQYF. The CDR3 nucleotides are TGCGCCAGCAGCTTCGTAGGACTAGCGGGTTACTCCTACGAGCAGTACTTC.

CDR3 DNA: TGTGCCAGCAGCTCACGGACAGGGGAGGGCAACAATGAGCAGTTCTTC. Translating gives CASSSRTGEGNNEQFF. The chain is built from TRBV5-4 and TRBJ2-1, with TRBD1 matching 9 bases. The CDR3 is made up of 16 amino acids. Germline CDR1 and CDR2: SGHNT and YYREEE (reference sequence). V shed 3 bases, J shed 5 bases, and the junction held 9 bases outside the gene matches.

This chain uses TRBV5-1 with TRBJ2-5; TRBD2 might be the D (5 bases). Trimming took 3 bases from V and 1 from J, leaving 10 bases between them. The CDR3 length is 14 residues. The germline gives CDR1 SGHRS, CDR2 YFSETQ. Here the CDR3 reads CASSSGWSQETQYF. The CDR3 DNA reads TGCGCCAGCAGCTCGGGGTGGTCCCAAGAGACCCAGTACTTC.

The CDR3 nucleotides read TGTGCCAGCAGTTTAGTGGCGGGCGAGACCCAGTACTTC. This codes for CASSLVAGETQYF. V is TRBV28 and J is TRBJ2-5, with D perhaps matching TRBD2 (5 bases). Trimming removed 2 bases from V and 5 bases from J, with 9 bases in between. In germline, CDR1 is MDHEN, CDR2 SYDVKM. The CDR3 length is 13 residues.

The table lists this clone with a few counts. The J gene is TRBJ1-1, the V gene TRBV27; D is ambiguous. The length of the CDR3 is 13 residues. V was cut by 5 bases and J by 4 bases, with 11 bases left in between. Per the germline V gene, CDR1 is MNHEY and CDR2 is SMNVEV (reference sequence). The CDR3 is CASSRSGITEAFF. The DNA for the CDR3 is TGTGCCAGCAGTCGTTCTGGGATCACTGAAGCTTTCTTT.

The chain couples TRBV13 to TRBJ2-7, with TRBD1 matching over 7 bases. CDR3 length equals 18 residues. The J segment lost 3 bases and the V segment lost 1 base, leaving 15 bases of the junction unmatched. Germline assignment: CDR1 PRHDT and CDR2 FYEKMQ (reference sequence). The chain's CDR3 is CASSLADLGPGTVYEQYF. In DNA, the CDR3 is TGTGCCAGCAGCTTAGCCGACCTCGGACCCGGGACAGTCTACGAGCAGTACTTC.

This clone was counted only a few times. The rearrangement links TRBV6-4 to TRBJ2-6; D not certain. CDR1 is MRHNA and CDR2 is SNTAGT in the germline V gene. The CDR3 spans 15 residues. Trimming took 2 bases from V and 0 from J, leaving 5 bases between them. Here the CDR3 reads CASSDALSGANVLTF. The CDR3 DNA reads as TGTGCCAGCAGTGACGCTCTCTCTGGGGCCAACGTCCTGACTTTC.

The rearrangement uses TRBV9 and TRBJ2-7; D is unclear. V was pared by 0 bases and J by 0 bases, with 7 bases between. Looked up from germline, CDR1 is SGDLS and CDR2 is YYNGEE. This CDR3 is built from 14 residues. The chain's CDR3 is CASSVGADSYEQYF. The CDR3 DNA reads TGTGCCAGCAGCGTAGGCGCAGACTCCTACGAGCAGTACTTC. Together with reference TRBV9 and TRBJ2-7, the CDR3 gives the full variable domain: DSGVTQTPKHLITATGQRVTLRCSPRSGDLSVYWYQQSLDQGLQFLIQYYNGEERAKGNILERFSAQQFPDLHSELNLSSLELGDSALYFCASSVGADSYEQYFGPGTRLTVT.

The chain couples TRBV9 to TRBJ1-2, with TRBD1 as a possible D gene (6 bases). This CDR3 has 15 residues. Germline loops: CDR1 SGDLS, CDR2 YYNGEE. Trimming removed 0 bases from V and 4 bases from J, with 13 bases in between. Here the CDR3 DNA reads TGTGCCAGCAGCGTAGATTGGGGGCAAGGCTATGGCTACACCTTC. It encodes CASSVDWGQGYGYTF.

The chain couples TRBV11-2 to TRBJ2-2; 14 bases are a match to TRBD2. V lost 10 bases and J lost 4; bases outside the gene matches: 14. Looked up from germline, CDR1 is SGHAT and CDR2 is FQNNGV. CDR3 size: 18 residues. The CDR3 is CATGRLAGGSRGTGELFF. CDR3 nucleotide sequence: TGTGCCACAGGAAGACTAGCGGGGGGGTCGCGAGGCACCGGGGAGCTGTTTTTT.

This clone was counted a few times. This sequence joins TRBV4-2 and TRBJ2-1, with 12 bases fitting TRBD2. This CDR3 region has 16 residues. V was pared by 4 bases and J by 7 bases, with 8 bases of the junction left unmatched. Germline values: CDR1 LGHNA, CDR2 YNFKEQ. The chain's CDR3 is CASSRETSGSSNEQFF. The CDR3 coding sequence is TGTGCCAGCAGCCGGGAGACTAGCGGGAGTTCGAATGAGCAGTTCTTC.

Written as DNA, the CDR3 is TGTGCCAGCAGCTGGACTAGCATCTCCGGGGAGCTGTTTTTT. Translating gives CASSWTSISGELFF. The chain has TRBV7-9 and TRBJ2-2; 8 positions match TRBD2. Per the germline V gene, CDR1 is SEHNR and CDR2 is FQNEAQ (reference sequence). Unmatched junction bases numbered 4, after V lost 4 bases and J lost 6 bases. The CDR3 runs 14 residues.

This rearrangement joins TRBV28 to TRBJ2-2; perhaps TRBD1 as D (7 bases). CDR1 and CDR2 from the germline V gene are MDHEN and SYDVKM. V shed 4 bases and J shed 1 base, with 16 bases lying between them. The CDR3 covers 17 residues. The CDR3 sequence is CASSSSTGRKNTGELFF. CDR3 nucleotides: TGTGCCAGCAGTTCATCGACAGGGAGGAAGAACACCGGGGAGCTGTTTTTT.

The chain carries TRBV6-6 and TRBJ1-6; 8 positions match TRBD1. This CDR3 has 15 residues. Per germline, CDR1 MNHNY and CDR2 SVGAGI (reference sequence). V trimming: 5 bases; J trimming: 5 bases; junction bases outside the gene matches: 5. The CDR3 protein is CASSIGQGNNSPLHF. The CDR3, as DNA: TGTGCCAGCAGTATTGGACAGGGAAATAATTCACCCCTCCACTTT.

The CDR3 region has the DNA TGCGCCAGCAGCTTGGCCGAACAGAGAGATTCACCCCTCCACTTT. It translates to CASSLAEQRDSPLHF. The chain is built from TRBV5-1 and TRBJ1-6; D is uncertain. Germline V gene lookup returns CDR1 SGHRS and CDR2 YFSETQ. The V end lost 0 bases, the J end lost 8 bases, and 12 bases lay between the germline ends. CDR3 length: 15 residues.

This chain uses TRBV9 with TRBJ2-7, with 7 positions matching TRBD1. The CDR3 extends over 12 amino acids. CDR1 is SGDLS and CDR2 is YYNGEE in the germline V gene. V shed 4 bases and J 6 bases; nucleotides not matched to a gene: 4. In nucleotides, the CDR3 is TGTGCCAGCAGCACGACAGGGCGCGAGCAGTACTTC. Its protein is CASSTTGREQYF.

This chain joins TRBV13 and TRBJ2-7; 7 nucleotides line up with TRBD1. Germline assignment: CDR1 PRHDT and CDR2 FYEKMQ (reference sequence). Trimming at V came to 5 bases and at J to 0 bases, leaving 7 bases not matched to a gene. The CDR3 has 15 residues. The CDR3 DNA is TGTGCCAGCAGCGACAGACAGGGCCTCTCCTACGAGCAGTACTTC. Its translation: CASSDRQGLSYEQYF.

Remarks on this clone: The germline gene is not matched at one end of the junction; a read error may be the cause. This rearrangement joins TRBV15 to TRBJ2-2, with 8 bases that match TRBD2. The CDR3 has 15 amino acids. Germline V CDR1 and CDR2: LNHNV, YYDKDF (reference sequence). DNA for the CDR3: TGCGCCACCAGCGGGAGAGGATTGGGGACCGGGGAGCTGTTTTTT. It encodes CATSGRGLGTGELFF.